The 10 T cell receptor beta chains listed next were all sequenced from one sample in a study of cytomegalovirus exposure and HLA in healthy donors. This PCR relied on a set of 60 Vbeta primers and 13 Jbeta primers. This table comes from immunoSEQ multiplex PCR, and its TCRdb copy is limited to in-frame clones, with some not included. The sample lists 110,000 or so clones, about 8.6% seen once, with 5% to 6.5% in the top ten. The sample consisted of PBMCs. These TCRs come from a woman aged 35 to 49 in good health and CMV-seropositive.

The chain has TRBV5-1 and TRBJ1-1; 7 nucleotides match TRBD1. V lost 4 bases to trimming and J lost 5 bases; unmatched junction nucleotides: 8. The germline gives CDR1 SGHRS, CDR2 YFSETQ. The CDR3 spans 14 residues. The CDR3 sequence: CASSPGGSGTEAFF. The CDR3 bases are TGCGCCAGCAGCCCAGGGGGGTCCGGGACTGAAGCTTTCTTT.

This rearrangement joins TRBV4-1 to TRBJ1-5; no definite D call. In germline, CDR1 is MGHRA, CDR2 YSYEKL. The CDR3 contains 15 residues. Trimming cost V 1 base and J 6 bases, with 13 bases left between them. The CDR3 here is CASSQVRGESQPQHF. DNA of the CDR3: TGCGCCAGCAGCCAAGTTCGGGGTGAAAGTCAGCCCCAGCATTTT.

The J gene is TRBJ1-5, the V gene TRBV2; 8 bases line up with TRBD1. This CDR3 has 15 amino acids. Germline V gives CDR1 SNHLY, CDR2 FYNNEI. The junction had 5 bases not matched to a gene; V was cut back by 5 bases and J by 2 bases. DNA of the CDR3: TGTGCCAGCAGTTTAGACAGGGGACGCAATCAGCCCCAGCATTTT. It yields the protein CASSLDRGRNQPQHF.

This clone appeared a few times. The rearrangement joins TRBV5-1 to TRBJ2-7, with a weak D call TRBD1 (5 bases). CDR1 and CDR2 (germline): SGHRS, YFSETQ. The V and J ends lost 1 base and 0 bases respectively, with 14 bases between them. The CDR3 is 16 amino acids. CDR3 DNA: TGCGCCAGCAGCTTGAATACAGGCCATAGCTCCTACGAGCAGTACTTC. This sequence encodes CASSLNTGHSSYEQYF.

This clone has a handful of counts. J is TRBJ2-2 and V is TRBV5-1, with D unresolved. Germline V gene sequence: CDR1 SGHRS, CDR2 YFSETQ. The CDR3 has 14 amino acids. Trimming took 0 bases from V and 6 from J, leaving 9 bases between them. CDR3 nucleotides: TGCGCCAGCAGCTTGGCCATCCGGGCCGGGGAGCTGTTTTTT. It translates to CASSLAIRAGELFF.

This clone was seen more than once but under ten times. The chain carries TRBV7-9 and TRBJ1-1; TRBD1 matches 8 bases. This CDR3 has 15 amino acids. The V gene end was trimmed by 4 bases and the J gene end by 1 base; junction bases not matched to a gene: 5. CDR1 and CDR2 from the germline V gene are SEHNR and FQNEAQ (reference sequence). CDR3: CASSSGTGRNTEAFF. CDR3 bases: TGTGCCAGCAGCTCCGGGACAGGAAGGAACACTGAAGCTTTCTTT.

The J gene is TRBJ2-7, the V gene TRBV6-5; 9 bases are shared with TRBD1. Per germline, CDR1 MNHEY and CDR2 SVGAGI. The CDR3 extends over 15 amino acids. V gave up 7 bases and J gave up 1 base; unmatched junction bases: 8. The CDR3 loop is CASNPPGTGSYEQYF. The CDR3 nucleotides are TGTGCCAGCAATCCTCCCGGGACAGGGTCCTACGAGCAGTACTTC.

There are a few counts of this clone. The V and J genes are TRBV2 and TRBJ1-1; 7 positions agree with TRBD1. J gave up 0 bases and V 7 bases, and 8 bases lay outside the gene matches. The CDR3 has 15 amino acids. Germline assignment: CDR1 SNHLY and CDR2 FYNNEI. This chain's CDR3 is CASNRQGSMNTEAFF. The CDR3 DNA reads as TGTGCCAGCAACCGACAGGGTTCAATGAACACTGAAGCTTTCTTT.

The CDR3 sequence: CASSWRGTSTDTQYF. The CDR3 coding sequence is TGTGCCAGCAGCTGGCGGGGGACTAGCACAGATACGCAGTATTTT. V is TRBV7-8 and J is TRBJ2-3; TRBD2 agrees at 7 bases. This CDR3 has 15 residues. After removal of 4 bases from V and 0 bases from J, the junction contained 4 bases not matched to a gene. Germline CDR1 reads SGHVS; CDR2 reads FQNEAQ.

The V call is TRBV11-2, the J call TRBJ2-1, with D maybe TRBD1 (5 bases). Germline values: CDR1 SGHAT, CDR2 FQNNGV. With 1 base removed from V and 5 bases from J, the gap between germline ends came to 12 bases. The CDR3 is 15 residues long. The CDR3 sequence: CASSLGWTRDNEQFF. In DNA form, the CDR3 reads TGTGCCAGCAGCTTAGGGTGGACCAGGGACAATGAGCAGTTCTTC.